This T cell receptor (beta chain) was observed in a study of patients and donors after allogeneic stem cell transplantation (dated by TCRdb to about 2020). Libraries came from RT-PCR. Data came from a NextSeq 550. Using fastp trimming at Q25 and MiXCR clonotype assembly, TCRdb reanalyzed the public sequencing data and kept in-frame beta chains. Under each unique CDR3 protein, matching rows form one entry showing the most common genes and DNA. The sample yields about a million distinct CDR3 sequences; 15% to 20% were counted once. Around 6% of the sample is taken by the ten largest. CDR1 DFQATT and CDR2 SNEGSKA are derived from the germline V gene (reference sequence). The CDR3 sequence holds 15 residues, the cysteine and phenylalanine included. The DNA shown is the 45-base CDR3, in frame from base 1. The V and J ends are trimmed by 5 bases and 0 bases, leaving 14 bases between them. Concerning this clonotype itself: Its binding antigen is unknown. Base qualities are not at hand, and no much larger clone is one base apart.

Sequencing used blood, either unsorted or a sorted T cell fraction (not recorded which). This TCR was sampled from a human donor who was either an allogeneic HSCT recipient or a stem cell or donor lymphocyte infusion donor (not recorded which). It is not recorded whose cells these are; they may come from a transplant donor. Recombination linked TRBV20-1 to TRBJ2-1, with a tentative D gene TRBD1 over 5 matching bases. The base sequence is TGCAGTGCTGGGGCTACCCTGAGCTCCTACAATGAGCAGTTCTTC. It translates to CSAGATLSSYNEQFF.